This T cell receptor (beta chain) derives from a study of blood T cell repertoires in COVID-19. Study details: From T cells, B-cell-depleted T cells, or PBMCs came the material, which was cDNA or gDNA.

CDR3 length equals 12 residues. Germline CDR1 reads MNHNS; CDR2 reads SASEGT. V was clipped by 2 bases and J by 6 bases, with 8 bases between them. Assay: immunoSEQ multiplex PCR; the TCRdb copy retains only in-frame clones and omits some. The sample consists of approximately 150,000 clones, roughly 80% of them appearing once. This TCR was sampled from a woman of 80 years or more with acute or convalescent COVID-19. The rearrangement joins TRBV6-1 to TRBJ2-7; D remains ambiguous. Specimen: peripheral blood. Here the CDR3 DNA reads TGTGCCAGCAGTGAATCGAGGAGCGAGCAGTACTTC. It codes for CASSESRSEQYF.